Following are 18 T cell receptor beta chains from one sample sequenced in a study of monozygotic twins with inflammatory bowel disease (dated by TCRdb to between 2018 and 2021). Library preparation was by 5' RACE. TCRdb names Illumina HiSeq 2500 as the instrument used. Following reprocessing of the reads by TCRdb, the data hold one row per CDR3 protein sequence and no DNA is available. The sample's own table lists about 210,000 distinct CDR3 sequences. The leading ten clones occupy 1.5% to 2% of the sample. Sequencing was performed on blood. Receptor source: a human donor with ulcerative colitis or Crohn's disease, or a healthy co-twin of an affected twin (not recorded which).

CDR3 residues: CASSLLSTGELFF. The chain links TRBV7-3 to TRBJ2-2. This CDR3 has 13 residues. The V gene's germline CDR1 is SGHTA and CDR2 FQGTGA. The complete variable domain, with remaining parts taken from reference TRBV7-3 and TRBJ2-2, reads GAGVSQTPSNKVTEKGKYVELRCDPISGHTALYWYRQSLGQGPEFLIYFQGTGAADDSGLPNDRFFAVRPEGSVSTLKIQRTERGDSAVYLCASSLLSTGELFFGEGSRLTVL.

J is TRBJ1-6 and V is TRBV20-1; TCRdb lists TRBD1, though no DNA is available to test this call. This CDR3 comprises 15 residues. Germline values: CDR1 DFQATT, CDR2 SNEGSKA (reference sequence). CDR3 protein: CSAAGAGQDNSPLHF.

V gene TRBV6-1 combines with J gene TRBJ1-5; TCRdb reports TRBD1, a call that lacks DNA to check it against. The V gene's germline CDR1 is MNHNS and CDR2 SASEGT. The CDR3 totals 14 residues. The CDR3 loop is CASSRRGANQPQHF.

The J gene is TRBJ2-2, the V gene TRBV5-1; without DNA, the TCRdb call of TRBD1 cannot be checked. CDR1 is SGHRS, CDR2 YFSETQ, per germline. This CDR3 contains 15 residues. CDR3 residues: CASSQGDRHTGELFF. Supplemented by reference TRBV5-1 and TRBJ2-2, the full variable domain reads KAGVTQTPRYLIKTRGQQVTLSCSPISGHRSVSWYQQTPGQGLQFLFEYFSETQRNKGNFPGRFSGRQFSNSRSEMNVSTLELGDSALYLCASSQGDRHTGELFFGEGSRLTVL.

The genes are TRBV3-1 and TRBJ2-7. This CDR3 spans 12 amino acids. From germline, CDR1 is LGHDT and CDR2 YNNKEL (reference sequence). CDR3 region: CASSQVEHEQYF.

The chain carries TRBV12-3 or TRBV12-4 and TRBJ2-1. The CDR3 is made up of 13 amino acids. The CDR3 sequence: CASSLVRHNEQFF.

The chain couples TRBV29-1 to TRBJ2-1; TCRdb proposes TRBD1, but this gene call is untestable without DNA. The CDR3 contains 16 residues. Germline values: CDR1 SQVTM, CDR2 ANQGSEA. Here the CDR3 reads CSVERFGRGAYNEQFF.

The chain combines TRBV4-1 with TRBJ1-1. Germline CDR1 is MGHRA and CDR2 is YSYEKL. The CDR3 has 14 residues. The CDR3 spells CASSPGILNTEAFF.

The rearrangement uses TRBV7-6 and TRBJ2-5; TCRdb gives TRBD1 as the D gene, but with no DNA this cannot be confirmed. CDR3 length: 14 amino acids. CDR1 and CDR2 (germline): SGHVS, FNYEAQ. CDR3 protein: CASSLSTVQETQYF.

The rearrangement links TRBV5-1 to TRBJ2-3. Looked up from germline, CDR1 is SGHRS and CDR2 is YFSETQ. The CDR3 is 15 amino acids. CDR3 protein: CASSVQETSTDTQYF. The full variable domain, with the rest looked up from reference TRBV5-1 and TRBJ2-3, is KAGVTQTPRYLIKTRGQQVTLSCSPISGHRSVSWYQQTPGQGLQFLFEYFSETQRNKGNFPGRFSGRQFSNSRSEMNVSTLELGDSALYLCASSVQETSTDTQYFGPGTRLTVL.

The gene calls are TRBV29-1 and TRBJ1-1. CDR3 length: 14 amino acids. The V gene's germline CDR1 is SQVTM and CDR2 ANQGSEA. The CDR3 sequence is CSVLENHWNTEAFF.

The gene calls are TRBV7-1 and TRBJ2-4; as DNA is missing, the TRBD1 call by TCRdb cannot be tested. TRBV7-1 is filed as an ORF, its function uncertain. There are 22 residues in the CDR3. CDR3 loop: CASSSGTYSWAGAGLAKNIQYF.

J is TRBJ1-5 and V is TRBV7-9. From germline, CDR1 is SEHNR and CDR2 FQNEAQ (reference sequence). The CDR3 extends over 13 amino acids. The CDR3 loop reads CASSDTSVQPQHF.

CDR3 amino acids: CASSLDTNYGYTF. The gene calls are TRBV6-5 and TRBJ1-2. Looked up from germline, CDR1 is MNHEY and CDR2 is SVGAGI. This CDR3 is built from 13 residues.

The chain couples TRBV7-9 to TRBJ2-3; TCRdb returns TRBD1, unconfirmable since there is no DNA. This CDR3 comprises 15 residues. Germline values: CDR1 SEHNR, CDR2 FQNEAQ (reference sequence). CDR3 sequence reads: CASSFQGAHTDTQYF.

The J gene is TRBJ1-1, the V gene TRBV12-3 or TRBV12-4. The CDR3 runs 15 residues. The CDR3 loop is CASSLLEGADTEAFF.

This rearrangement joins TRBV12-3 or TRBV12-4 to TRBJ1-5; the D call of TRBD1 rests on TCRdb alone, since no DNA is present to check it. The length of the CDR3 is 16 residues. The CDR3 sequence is CASSLRGAVSNQPQHF.

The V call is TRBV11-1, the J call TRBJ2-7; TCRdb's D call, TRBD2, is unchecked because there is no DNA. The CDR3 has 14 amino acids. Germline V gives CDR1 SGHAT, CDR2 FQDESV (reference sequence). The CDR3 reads CASSLISGDYEQYF.